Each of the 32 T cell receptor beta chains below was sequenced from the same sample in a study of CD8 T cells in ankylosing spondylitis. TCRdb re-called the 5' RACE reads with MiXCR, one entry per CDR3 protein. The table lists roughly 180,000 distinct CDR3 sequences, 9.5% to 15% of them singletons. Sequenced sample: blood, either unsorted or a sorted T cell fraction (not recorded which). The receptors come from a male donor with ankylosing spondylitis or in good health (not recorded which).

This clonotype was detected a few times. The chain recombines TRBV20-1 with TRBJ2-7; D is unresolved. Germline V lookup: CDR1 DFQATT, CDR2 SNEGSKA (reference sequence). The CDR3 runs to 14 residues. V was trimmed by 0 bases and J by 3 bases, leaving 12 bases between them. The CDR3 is CSARDGDGHYEQYF. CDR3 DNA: TGCAGTGCTAGAGATGGAGACGGGCACTACGAGCAGTACTTC.

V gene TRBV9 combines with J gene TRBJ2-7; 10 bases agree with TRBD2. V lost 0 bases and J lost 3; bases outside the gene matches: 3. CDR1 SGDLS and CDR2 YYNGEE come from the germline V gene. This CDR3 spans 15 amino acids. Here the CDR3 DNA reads TGTGCCAGCAGCGTAGCTAGCGGGAGAGACTACGAGCAGTACTTC. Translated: CASSVASGRDYEQYF.

The CDR3 here is CASRTWGGTDTQYF. CDR3 in DNA: TGTGCCAGCAGGACGTGGGGGGGCACAGATACGCAGTATTTT. The rearrangement uses TRBV5-6 and TRBJ2-3; D is possibly TRBD2 (6 bases). CDR3 length equals 14 residues. Germline V CDR1 and CDR2: SGHDT, YYEEEE. Deletions cut 5 bases from V and 1 base from J, with 11 bases between.

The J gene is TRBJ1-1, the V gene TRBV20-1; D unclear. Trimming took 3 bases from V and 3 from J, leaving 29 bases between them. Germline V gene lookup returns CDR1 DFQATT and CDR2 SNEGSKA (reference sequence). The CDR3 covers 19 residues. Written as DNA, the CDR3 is TGCAGTGCTAGCTATCCTGGAGAAGGGCGTTGGACTCTAGACACTGAAGCTTTCTTT. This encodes CSASYPGEGRWTLDTEAFF.

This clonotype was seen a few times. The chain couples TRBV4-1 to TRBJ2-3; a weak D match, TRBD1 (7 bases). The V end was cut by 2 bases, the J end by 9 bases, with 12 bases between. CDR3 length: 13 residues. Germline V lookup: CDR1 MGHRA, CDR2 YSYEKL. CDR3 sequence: CASSQRRGDTQYF. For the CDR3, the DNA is TGCGCCAGCAGCCAACGCAGGGGGGACACGCAGTATTTT.

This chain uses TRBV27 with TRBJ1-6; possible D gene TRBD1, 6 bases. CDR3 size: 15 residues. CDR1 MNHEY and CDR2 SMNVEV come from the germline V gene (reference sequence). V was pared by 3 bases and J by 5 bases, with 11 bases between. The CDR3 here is CASSFAGANNSPLHF. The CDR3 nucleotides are TGTGCCAGCAGTTTTGCAGGGGCAAATAATTCACCCCTCCACTTT.

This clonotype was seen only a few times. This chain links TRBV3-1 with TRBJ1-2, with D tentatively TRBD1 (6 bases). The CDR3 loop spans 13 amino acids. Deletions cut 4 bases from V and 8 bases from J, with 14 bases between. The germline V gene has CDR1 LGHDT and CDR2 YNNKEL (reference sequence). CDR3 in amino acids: CASSLPGAGGYTF. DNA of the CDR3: TGTGCCAGCAGCCTCCCAGGGGCGGGCGGCTACACCTTC.

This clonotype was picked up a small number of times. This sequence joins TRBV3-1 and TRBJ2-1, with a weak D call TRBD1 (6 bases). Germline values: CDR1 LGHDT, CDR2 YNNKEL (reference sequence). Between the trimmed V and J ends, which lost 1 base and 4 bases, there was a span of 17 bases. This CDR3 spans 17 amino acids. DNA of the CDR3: TGTGCCAGCAGCCAAGTCCCCCCGGGACAAATTTACAATGAGCAGTTCTTC. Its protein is CASSQVPPGQIYNEQFF.

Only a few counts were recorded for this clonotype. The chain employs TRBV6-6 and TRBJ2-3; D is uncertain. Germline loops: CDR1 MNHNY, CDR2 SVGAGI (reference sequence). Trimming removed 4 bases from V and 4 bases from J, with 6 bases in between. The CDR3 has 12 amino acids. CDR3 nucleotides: TGTGCCAGCAGTTTCGAGGCAGATACGCAGTATTTT. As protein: CASSFEADTQYF.

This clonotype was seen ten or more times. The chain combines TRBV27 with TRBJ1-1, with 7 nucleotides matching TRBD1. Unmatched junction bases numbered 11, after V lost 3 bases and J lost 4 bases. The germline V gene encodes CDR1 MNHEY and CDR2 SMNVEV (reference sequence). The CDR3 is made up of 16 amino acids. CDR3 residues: CASSLYRGVDITEAFF. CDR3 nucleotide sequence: TGTGCCAGCAGTTTGTACAGGGGAGTAGATATCACTGAAGCTTTCTTT.

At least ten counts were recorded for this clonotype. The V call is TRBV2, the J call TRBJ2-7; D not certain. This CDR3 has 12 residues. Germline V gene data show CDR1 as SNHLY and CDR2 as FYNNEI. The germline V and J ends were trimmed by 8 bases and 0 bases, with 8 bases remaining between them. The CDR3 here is CASQDGSYEQYF. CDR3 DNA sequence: TGTGCCAGCCAGGACGGCTCCTACGAGCAGTACTTC.

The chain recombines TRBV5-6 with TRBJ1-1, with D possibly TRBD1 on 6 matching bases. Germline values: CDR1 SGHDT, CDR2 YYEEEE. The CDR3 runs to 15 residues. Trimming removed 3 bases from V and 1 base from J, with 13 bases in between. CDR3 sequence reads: CASSWGAGPNTEAFF. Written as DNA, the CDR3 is TGTGCCAGCAGCTGGGGGGCGGGCCCGAACACTGAAGCTTTCTTT.

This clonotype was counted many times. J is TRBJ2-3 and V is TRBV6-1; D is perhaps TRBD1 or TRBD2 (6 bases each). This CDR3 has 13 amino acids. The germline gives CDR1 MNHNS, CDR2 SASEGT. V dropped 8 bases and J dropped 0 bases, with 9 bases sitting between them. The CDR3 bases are TGTGCCAGCGGGGGGCCCAGCACAGATACGCAGTATTTT. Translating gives CASGGPSTDTQYF.

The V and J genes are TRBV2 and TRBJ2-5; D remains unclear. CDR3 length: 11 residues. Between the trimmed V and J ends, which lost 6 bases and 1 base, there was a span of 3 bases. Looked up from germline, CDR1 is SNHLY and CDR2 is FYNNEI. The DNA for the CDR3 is TGTGCCAGCAGGAGCCAAGAGACCCAGTACTTC. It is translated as CASRSQETQYF.

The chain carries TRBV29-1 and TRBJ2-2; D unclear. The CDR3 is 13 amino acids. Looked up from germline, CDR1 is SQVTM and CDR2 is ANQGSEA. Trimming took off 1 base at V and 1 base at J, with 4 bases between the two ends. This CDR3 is CSVEVVNTGELFF. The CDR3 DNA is TGCAGCGTTGAAGTGGTGAACACCGGGGAGCTGTTTTTT.

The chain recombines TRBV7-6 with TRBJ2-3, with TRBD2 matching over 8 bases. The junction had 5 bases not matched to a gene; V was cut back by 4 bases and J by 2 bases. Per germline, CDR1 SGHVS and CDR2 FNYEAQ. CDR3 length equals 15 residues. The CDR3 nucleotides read TGTGCCAGCAGCTGGGAAGCGGGGGCCACAGATACGCAGTATTTT. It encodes CASSWEAGATDTQYF. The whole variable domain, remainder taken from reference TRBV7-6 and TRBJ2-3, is GAGVSQSPRYKVTKRGQDVALRCDPISGHVSLYWYRQALGQGPEFLTYFNYEAQQDKSGLPNDRFSAERPEGSISTLTIQRTEQRDSAMYRCASSWEAGATDTQYFGPGTRLTVL.

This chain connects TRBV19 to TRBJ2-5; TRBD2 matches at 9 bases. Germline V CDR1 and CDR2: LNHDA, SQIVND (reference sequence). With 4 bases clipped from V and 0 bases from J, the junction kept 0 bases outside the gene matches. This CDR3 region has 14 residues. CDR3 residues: CASSRLADQETQYF. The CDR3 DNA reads TGTGCCAGTAGTAGACTAGCGGACCAAGAGACCCAGTACTTC. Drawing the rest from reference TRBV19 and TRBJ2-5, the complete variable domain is DGGITQSPKYLFRKEGQNVTLSCEQNLNHDAMYWYRQDPGQGLRLIYYSQIVNDFQKGDIAEGYSVSREKKESFPLTVTSAQKNPTAFYLCASSRLADQETQYFGPGTRLLVL.

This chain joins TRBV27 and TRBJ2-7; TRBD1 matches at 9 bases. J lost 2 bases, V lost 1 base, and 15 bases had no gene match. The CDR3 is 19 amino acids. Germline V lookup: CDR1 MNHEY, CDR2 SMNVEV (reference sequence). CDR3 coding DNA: TGTGCCAGCAGTTTATTTACCCTCGCGGGACAGGGCGGGCCCTACGAGCAGTACTTC. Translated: CASSLFTLAGQGGPYEQYF.

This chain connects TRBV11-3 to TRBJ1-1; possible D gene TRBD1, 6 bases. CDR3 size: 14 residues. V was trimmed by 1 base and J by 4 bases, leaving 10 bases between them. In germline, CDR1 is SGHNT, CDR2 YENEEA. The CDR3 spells CASSLAGVGTEAFF. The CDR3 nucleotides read TGTGCCAGCAGCTTAGCAGGGGTCGGCACTGAAGCTTTCTTT.

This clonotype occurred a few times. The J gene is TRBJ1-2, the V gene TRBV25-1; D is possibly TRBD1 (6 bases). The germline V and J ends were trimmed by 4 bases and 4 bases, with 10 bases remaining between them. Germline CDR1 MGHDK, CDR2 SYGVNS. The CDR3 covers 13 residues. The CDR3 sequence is CASSAGDVYGYTF. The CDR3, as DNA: TGTGCCAGCAGTGCAGGGGACGTCTATGGCTACACCTTC.

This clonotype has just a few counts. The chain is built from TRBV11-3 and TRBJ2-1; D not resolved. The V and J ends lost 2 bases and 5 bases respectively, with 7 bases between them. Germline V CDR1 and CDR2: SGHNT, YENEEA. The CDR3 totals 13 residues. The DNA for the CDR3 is TGTGCCAGCAGCTTAAGACATCACAATGAGCAGTTCTTC. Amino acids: CASSLRHHNEQFF.

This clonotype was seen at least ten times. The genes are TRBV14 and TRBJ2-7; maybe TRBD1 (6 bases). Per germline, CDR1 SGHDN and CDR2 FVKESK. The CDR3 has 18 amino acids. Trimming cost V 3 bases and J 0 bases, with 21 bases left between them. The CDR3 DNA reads TGTGCCAGCAGCCATAGGGGGATAGGCTGGACCACCTCCTACGAGCAGTACTTC. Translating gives CASSHRGIGWTTSYEQYF.

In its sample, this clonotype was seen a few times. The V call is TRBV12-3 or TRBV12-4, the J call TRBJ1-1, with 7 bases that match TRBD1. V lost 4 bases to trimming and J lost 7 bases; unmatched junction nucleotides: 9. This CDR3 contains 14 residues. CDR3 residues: CASSSLGTAYEAFF. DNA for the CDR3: TGTGCCAGCAGTTCACTGGGGACAGCTTATGAAGCTTTCTTT.

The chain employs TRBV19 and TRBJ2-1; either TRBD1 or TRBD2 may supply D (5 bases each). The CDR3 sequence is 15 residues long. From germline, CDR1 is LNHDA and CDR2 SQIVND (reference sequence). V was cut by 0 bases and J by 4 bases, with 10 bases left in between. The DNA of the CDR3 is TGTGCCAGTAGTATAGATCGGGGCACTTACAATGAGCAGTTCTTC. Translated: CASSIDRGTYNEQFF. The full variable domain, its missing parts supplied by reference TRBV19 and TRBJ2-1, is DGGITQSPKYLFRKEGQNVTLSCEQNLNHDAMYWYRQDPGQGLRLIYYSQIVNDFQKGDIAEGYSVSREKKESFPLTVTSAQKNPTAFYLCASSIDRGTYNEQFFGPGTRLTVL.

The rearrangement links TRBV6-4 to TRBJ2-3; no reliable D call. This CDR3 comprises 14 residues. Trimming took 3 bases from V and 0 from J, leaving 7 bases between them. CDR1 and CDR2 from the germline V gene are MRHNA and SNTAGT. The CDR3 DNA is TGTGCCAGCAGTGATTCCGTCAGCACAGATACGCAGTATTTT. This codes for CASSDSVSTDTQYF.

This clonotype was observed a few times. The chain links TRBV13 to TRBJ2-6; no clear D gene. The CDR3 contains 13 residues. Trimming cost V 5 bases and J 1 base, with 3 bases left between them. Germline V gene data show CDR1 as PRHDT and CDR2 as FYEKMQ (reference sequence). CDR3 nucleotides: TGTGCCAGCAGCGGATCTGGGGCCAACGTCCTGACTTTC. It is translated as CASSGSGANVLTF.

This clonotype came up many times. The CDR3 DNA reads as TGTGCCAGCAGTTTGAAGTCTTGGCTCTACGAGCAGTACTTC. Translation gives CASSLKSWLYEQYF. The chain is built from TRBV12-3 or TRBV12-4 and TRBJ2-7; D is unresolved. V lost 3 bases, J lost 3 bases, and 12 bases lay in between. There are 14 residues in the CDR3.

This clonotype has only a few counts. The CDR3 nucleotides are TGTGCCAGCAGTGGGACTAGCGACAATGAGCAGTTCTTC. It is translated as CASSGTSDNEQFF. The chain links TRBV25-1 to TRBJ2-1, with 9 bases fitting TRBD2. V lost 4 bases, J lost 5 bases, and 0 bases stayed unmatched. The CDR3 has 13 residues. CDR1 MGHDK and CDR2 SYGVNS come from the germline V gene.

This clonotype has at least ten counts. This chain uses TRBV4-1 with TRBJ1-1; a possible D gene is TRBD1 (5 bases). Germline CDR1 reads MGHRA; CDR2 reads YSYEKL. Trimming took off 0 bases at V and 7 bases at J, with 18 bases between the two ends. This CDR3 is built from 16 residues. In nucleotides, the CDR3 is TGCGCCAGCAGCCAAGAGAACGCAGGGATCACTCGTGAAGCTTTCTTT. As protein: CASSQENAGITREAFF.

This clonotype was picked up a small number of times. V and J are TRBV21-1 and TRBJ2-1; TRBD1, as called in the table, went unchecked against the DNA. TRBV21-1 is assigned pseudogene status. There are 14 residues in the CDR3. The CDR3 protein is CASSKRDSYNEQFF. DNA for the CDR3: TGTGCCAGCAGCAAGAGGGACAGCTACAATGAGCAGTTCTTC.

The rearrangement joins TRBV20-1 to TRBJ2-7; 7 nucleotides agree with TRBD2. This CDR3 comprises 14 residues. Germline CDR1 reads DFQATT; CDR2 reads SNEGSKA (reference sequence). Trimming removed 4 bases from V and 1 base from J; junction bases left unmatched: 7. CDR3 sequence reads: CSANQRGVSYEQYF. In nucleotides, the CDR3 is TGCAGTGCTAATCAGCGGGGAGTATCCTACGAGCAGTACTTC.

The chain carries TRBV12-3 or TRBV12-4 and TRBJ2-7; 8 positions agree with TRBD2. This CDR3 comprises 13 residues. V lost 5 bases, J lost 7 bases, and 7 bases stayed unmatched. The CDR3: CASSPTGTREQYF. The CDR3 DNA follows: TGTGCCAGCAGTCCTACCGGGACTAGGGAGCAGTACTTC.